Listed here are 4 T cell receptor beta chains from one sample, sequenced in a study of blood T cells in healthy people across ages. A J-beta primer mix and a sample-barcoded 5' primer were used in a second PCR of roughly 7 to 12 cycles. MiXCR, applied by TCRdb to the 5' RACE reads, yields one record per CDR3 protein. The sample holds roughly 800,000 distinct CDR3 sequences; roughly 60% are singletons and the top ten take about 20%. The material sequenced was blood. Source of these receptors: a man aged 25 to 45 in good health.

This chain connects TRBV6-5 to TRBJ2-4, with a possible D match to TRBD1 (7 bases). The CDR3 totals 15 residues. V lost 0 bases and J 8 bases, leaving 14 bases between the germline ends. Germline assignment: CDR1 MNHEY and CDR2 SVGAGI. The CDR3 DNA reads TGTGCCAGCAGTTACTCGATCCAGGGGGGTGACATTCAGTACTTC. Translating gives CASSYSIQGGDIQYF.

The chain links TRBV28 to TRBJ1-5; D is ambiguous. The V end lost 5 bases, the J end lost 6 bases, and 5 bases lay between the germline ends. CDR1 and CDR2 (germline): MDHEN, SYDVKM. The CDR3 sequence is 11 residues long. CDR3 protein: CASSNSQPQHF. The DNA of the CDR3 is TGTGCCAGCAGTAATTCTCAGCCCCAGCATTTT.

In nucleotides, the CDR3 is TGTGCCAGCAGCCAAGAGGCCAGGGGGTACGAGCAGTACTTC. Translated, it gives CASSQEARGYEQYF. V usage is TRBV3-1 and J usage is TRBJ2-7; 7 nucleotides agree with TRBD1. After removal of 0 bases from V and 4 bases from J, the junction contained 3 bases not matched to a gene. This CDR3 has 14 residues. Germline V gene sequence: CDR1 LGHDT, CDR2 YNNKEL (reference sequence).

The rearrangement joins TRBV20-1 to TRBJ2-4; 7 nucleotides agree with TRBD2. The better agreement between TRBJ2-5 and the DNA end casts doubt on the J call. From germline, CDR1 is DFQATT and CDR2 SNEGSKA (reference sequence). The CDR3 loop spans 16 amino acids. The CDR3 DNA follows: TGCAGTGCTAGAGGGTCGAGGCGGGAGCGTCGAGAGACCCAGTACTTC. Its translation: CSARGSRRERRETQYF.